These 10 T cell receptor beta chains were all obtained from the same sample, sequenced in a study of T cells in tuberculosis. Sequencing used immunoSEQ multiplex PCR; TCRdb keeps in-frame clones, though not all of them. The sample yields 35,000 to 40,000 clones, 90% to 95% seen once. Sequencing was done on a sample of PBMCs. These receptors were obtained from a donor aged 10 to 29 with latent tuberculosis or without tuberculosis infection. Some clones in this sample may be carry-over from other donors' samples.

V gene TRBV19 combines with J gene TRBJ1-5, with 7 positions matching TRBD1. After removal of 5 bases from V and 4 bases from J, the junction contained 23 bases not matched to a gene. Looked up from germline, CDR1 is LNHDA and CDR2 is SQIVND (reference sequence). CDR3 length equals 20 residues. For the CDR3, the DNA is TGTGCCAGTAGTTTTCGTTTGGGTTCCTTGGACAGGTCCCGTAATCAGCCCCAGCATTTT. Translated: CASSFRLGSLDRSRNQPQHF.

The chain carries TRBV4-2 and TRBJ1-2; D is perhaps TRBD1 (5 bases). Germline-derived CDR1 and CDR2 are LGHNA and YNFKEQ. This CDR3 spans 16 amino acids. V gave up 0 bases and J gave up 6 bases, with 17 bases separating them. The CDR3 nucleotides are TGTGCCAGCAGCCAAGATCTTCCCGGGGGATGGGATGGCTACACCTTC. This translates into CASSQDLPGGWDGYTF.

This clone was seen only a few times. The chain combines TRBV5-1 with TRBJ2-3; D possibly corresponds to TRBD1 (6 bases). V was pared by 0 bases and J by 4 bases, with 9 bases between. The CDR3 runs 14 residues. Germline-derived CDR1 and CDR2 are SGHRS and YFSETQ. In nucleotides, the CDR3 is TGCGCCAGCAGCTTGGACCAGGGGTCAGATACGCAGTATTTT. Translating it yields CASSLDQGSDTQYF.

CDR3 protein: CASSLGDSTNQPQHF. CDR3 sequence (DNA): TGCGCCAGCAGCTTGGGGGACAGCACTAATCAGCCCCAGCATTTT. This sequence joins TRBV5-1 and TRBJ1-5; TRBD1 aligns across 7 bases. Germline CDR1 is SGHRS and CDR2 is YFSETQ. J lost 4 bases, V lost 0 bases, and 4 bases had no gene match. This CDR3 has 15 amino acids.

The rearrangement links TRBV5-1 to TRBJ1-1, with D tentatively TRBD1 (6 bases). V was trimmed by 3 bases and J by 5 bases, leaving 17 bases between them. The length of the CDR3 is 15 residues. Germline CDR1 reads SGHRS; CDR2 reads YFSETQ. The CDR3 protein is CASSWSGGVETEAFF. The CDR3 DNA follows: TGCGCCAGCAGCTGGAGCGGGGGCGTCGAGACTGAAGCTTTCTTT.

V is TRBV15 and J is TRBJ2-7, with 8 bases lining up with TRBD1. This CDR3 comprises 15 residues. Trimming at V came to 1 base and at J to 2 bases, leaving 4 bases not matched to a gene. Germline V CDR1 and CDR2: LNHNV, YYDKDF (reference sequence). CDR3 protein: CATSRVTGATYEQYF. Written as DNA, the CDR3 is TGTGCCACCAGCAGAGTGACAGGGGCGACCTACGAGCAGTACTTC.

The rearrangement uses TRBV6-5 and TRBJ1-2; no reliable D call. V was cut by 2 bases and J by 8 bases, with 9 bases left in between. The length of the CDR3 is 12 residues. The germline gives CDR1 MNHEY, CDR2 SVGAGI. The CDR3 nucleotides are TGTGCCAGCAGTTACGGTGAGGGCGGCTACACCTTC. Protein sequence: CASSYGEGGYTF.

The chain couples TRBV16 to TRBJ1-2, with unresolved D. The germline V and J ends were trimmed by 0 bases and 3 bases, with 11 bases remaining between them. Germline values: CDR1 KGHSY, CDR2 FQNENV. The CDR3 contains 15 residues. CDR3 sequence reads: CASSQSSGNYYGYTF. The CDR3, as DNA: TGTGCCAGCAGCCAATCGTCGGGGAACTACTATGGCTACACCTTC.

The rearrangement joins TRBV28 to TRBJ2-7; 10 bases match TRBD2. Germline lookup yields CDR1 MDHEN and CDR2 SYDVKM. The CDR3 contains 14 residues. V dropped 6 bases and J dropped 1; count of bases not matched to a gene: 3. This CDR3 is CASRLAGDSYEQYF. DNA for the CDR3: TGTGCCAGCAGGCTAGCGGGGGATTCCTACGAGCAGTACTTC.

J is TRBJ2-7 and V is TRBV14; D may be TRBD2 (6 bases). In germline, CDR1 is SGHDN, CDR2 FVKESK. The CDR3 spans 16 residues. V was clipped by 1 base and J by 2 bases, with 15 bases between them. CDR3 nucleotides: TGTGCCAGCAGCCAAGTTCAAGTAGGACTAACCTACGAGCAGTACTTC. Translation gives CASSQVQVGLTYEQYF.